The 5 T cell receptor beta chains given below trace back to one sample, sequenced in a study of shared clonotypes between healthy human individuals. Repertoires were generated with immunoSEQ multiplex PCR, while TCRdb's copy carries only in-frame clones and drops some. Of roughly 1,800,000 clones in the sample, about 95% were seen once. Naive CD8 cells comprised CD45RO-negative, CCR7-positively selected cells, excluding terminally differentiated effector memory CD45RA+ cells. The sequencing input was naive CD8+ T cells sorted from blood. These receptors all come from a young man in good health.

CDR3 nucleotide sequence: TGTGCCAGCAGTCCCGGGACACTAAGCCTTGAGCAGTTCTTC. Amino acid sequence: CASSPGTLSLEQFF. The chain joins TRBV6-5 to TRBJ2-1, with D perhaps matching TRBD1 (6 bases). V was pared by 5 bases and J by 9 bases, with 17 bases between. Germline CDR1 is MNHEY and CDR2 is SVGAGI. CDR3 size: 14 residues.

The chain has TRBV7-8 and TRBJ2-7; D remains ambiguous. Looked up from germline, CDR1 is SGHVS and CDR2 is FQNEAQ. The CDR3 is made up of 13 amino acids. With 4 bases removed from V and 0 bases from J, the gap between germline ends came to 7 bases. CDR3 amino acids: CASSSSDSYEQYF. CDR3 nucleotides: TGTGCCAGCAGCTCCTCGGACTCCTACGAGCAGTACTTC. Variable domain in full (rest from reference TRBV7-8 and TRBJ2-7): GAGVSQSPRYKVAKRGQDVALRCDPISGHVSLFWYQQALGQGPEFLTYFQNEAQLDKSGLPSDRFFAERPEGSVSTLKIQRTQQEDSAVYLCASSSSDSYEQYFGPGTRLTVT.

Concerning this clone itself: Other DNA variants within this sample encode the same CDR3. The rearrangement links TRBV15 to TRBJ2-7, with D hard to call. The V and J ends lost 0 bases and 0 bases respectively, with 6 bases between them. The CDR3 is 14 residues long. Germline lookup yields CDR1 LNHNV and CDR2 YYDKDF (reference sequence). The CDR3 here is CATSRDRNSYEQYF. Here the CDR3 DNA reads TGTGCCACCAGCAGAGACAGGAACTCCTACGAGCAGTACTTC.

This sequence joins TRBV4-3 and TRBJ2-2; D might be TRBD2 (7 bases). This CDR3 has 17 residues. The V end lost 1 base, the J end lost 3 bases, and 15 bases lay between the germline ends. Germline V gene sequence: CDR1 LGHNA, CDR2 YSLEER. For the CDR3, the DNA is TGCGCCAGCAGCCAAGTCGTTGCGGGGGCTTACACCGGGGAGCTGTTTTTT. Encoded protein: CASSQVVAGAYTGELFF.

The chain has TRBV2 and TRBJ2-7, with D hard to call. Germline V CDR1 and CDR2: SNHLY, FYNNEI. The ends were cut back, 1 base at V and 4 bases at J, with 11 bases in the middle. The CDR3 consists of 14 residues. CDR3 residues: CASSEVSPSYEQYF. Written as DNA, the CDR3 is TGTGCCAGCAGTGAAGTATCCCCCTCGTACGAGCAGTACTTC.